The entry that follows covers one TCR beta chain sequence. The antigen remains unidentified. The data belong to a study of shared clonotypes between healthy human individuals. Findings and limits, study-wide: Generally, naive subsets (rather than memory subsets) showed larger estimated richness.

The CDR3 sequence is 17 residues long. V lost 0 bases, J lost 2 bases, and 17 bases lay in between. Germline CDR1 is MRHNA and CDR2 is SNTAGT. Naive CD8 cells lacked CD45RO, underwent positive selection for CCR7 and left out terminally differentiated effector memory CD45RA+ cells. The assay was immunoSEQ multiplex PCR, and TCRdb's table has in-frame clones only and misses some. The sample comprises hundreds of thousands of clones, over 90% of which are singletons, and approximately 25% rests with the top ten. The chain couples TRBV6-4 to TRBJ2-7; D tentatively reads TRBD1 or TRBD2 (7 bases each). Sample: naive CD8+ T cells sorted from blood. The clonotype originates from a young man in good health. CDR3 amino acids: CASSDSGGTAVAYEQYF. For the CDR3, the DNA is TGTGCCAGCAGTGACTCGGGGGGGACAGCCGTTGCCTACGAGCAGTACTTC.